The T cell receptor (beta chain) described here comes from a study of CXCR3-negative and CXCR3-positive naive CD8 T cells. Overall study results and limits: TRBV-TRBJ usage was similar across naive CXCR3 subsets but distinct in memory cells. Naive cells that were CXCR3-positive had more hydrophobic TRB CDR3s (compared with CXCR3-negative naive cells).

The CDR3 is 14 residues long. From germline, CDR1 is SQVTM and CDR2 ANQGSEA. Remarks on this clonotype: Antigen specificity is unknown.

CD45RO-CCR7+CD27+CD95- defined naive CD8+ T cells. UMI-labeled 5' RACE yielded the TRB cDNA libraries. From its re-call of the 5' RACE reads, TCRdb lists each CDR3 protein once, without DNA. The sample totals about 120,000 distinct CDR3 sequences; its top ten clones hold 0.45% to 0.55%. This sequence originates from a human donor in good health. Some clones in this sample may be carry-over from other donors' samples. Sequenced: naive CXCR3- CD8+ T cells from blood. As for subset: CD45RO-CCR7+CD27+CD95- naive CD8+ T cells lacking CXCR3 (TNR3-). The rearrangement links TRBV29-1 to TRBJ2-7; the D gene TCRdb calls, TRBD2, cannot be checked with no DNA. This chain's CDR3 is CSAIAGGTPNEQYF.